In its sample, the clone carrying this TCR beta chain was seen a few times. This sample is drawn from a study of T cell responses to AZD1222 COVID-19 vaccine. Using immunoSEQ multiplex PCR, the repertoire was profiled, and TCRdb retains in-frame clones only, with some absent. The table lists some 150,000 clones, less than 90% of them singletons. This CDR3 is built from 19 residues. J gave up 0 bases and V 1 base, and 8 bases lay outside the gene matches. The V gene's germline CDR1 is SGHKS and CDR2 YYEKEE (reference sequence). The rearrangement links TRBV5-5 to TRBJ2-2; 11 nucleotides line up with TRBD2. This clonotype was obtained from an adult in good health. The sample here was peripheral blood, taken on day 0 of MenACWY control vaccination. The CDR3 bases are TGTGCCAGCAGCTTGACCCGGACTAGCGGGTTTACGAACACCGGGGAGCTGTTTTTT. Amino acid sequence: CASSLTRTSGFTNTGELFF.